Here is one T cell receptor beta chain with its context. Its antigen is unidentified. TCRdb re-derived calls from the reads in MiXCR, one entry per CDR3 protein. The table shows around 100,000 distinct CDR3 sequences, with 42% occurring only once. This sample is part of a study of T cell repertoires in cytomegalovirus infection. Background on the study: CMV infection together with matching HLA type was indicated by public TCR beta signatures.

The study, taken as a whole, reports: The ex vivo response was dominated by HLA-C-restricted CMV-specific TCR beta clonotypes.

This sequence was found in a human donor in good health (CMV status not recorded). Some clones in this sample may be carry-over from other donors' samples. The sequencing used CD8+ T cells from cultured PBMCs, collected from culture after CMV antigen stimulation.

CDR3 region: CASRRTGVRSTDTQYF. CDR3 DNA sequence: TGTGCCAGCAGGAGGACGGGGGTAAGAAGCACAGATACGCAGTATTTT. This chain joins TRBV2 and TRBJ2-3, with a weak D call TRBD2 (6 bases). Germline assignment: CDR1 SNHLY and CDR2 FYNNEI. The CDR3 spans 16 residues. V lost 6 bases and J lost 0, with 16 bases in between.